The entry that follows covers one T cell receptor beta chain sequence. Its antigen is undetermined. Donors came from a validation cohort of some 130 subjects, distinct from the first 666-subject cohort. The data belong to a study of cytomegalovirus exposure and HLA in healthy donors. Findings and caveats of the study: Clusters of TCRs from the first cohort tended to co-occur in the roughly 120 validation repertoires (as a later analysis found). Most TCR sequences proved rare, with some public TCRs found in many donors.

TCRdb keeps only in-frame clones here, not all; method: immunoSEQ multiplex PCR. The table includes around 160,000 clones, 91% detected once. The CDR3 extends over 15 amino acids. V lost 5 bases and J 2 bases, leaving 14 bases between the germline ends. Germline loops: CDR1 SSHAT, CDR2 FNYEAQ (reference sequence). The receptor was derived from a young woman in good health and CMV-seropositive. The sequencing sample was made of PBMCs. This sequence joins TRBV7-7 and TRBJ2-3, with a tentative D call TRBD2 (6 bases). The CDR3 here is CASSPLRGYTDTQYF. CDR3 sequence (DNA): TGTGCCAGCAGCCCCCTTCGGGGGTACACAGATACGCAGTATTTT.